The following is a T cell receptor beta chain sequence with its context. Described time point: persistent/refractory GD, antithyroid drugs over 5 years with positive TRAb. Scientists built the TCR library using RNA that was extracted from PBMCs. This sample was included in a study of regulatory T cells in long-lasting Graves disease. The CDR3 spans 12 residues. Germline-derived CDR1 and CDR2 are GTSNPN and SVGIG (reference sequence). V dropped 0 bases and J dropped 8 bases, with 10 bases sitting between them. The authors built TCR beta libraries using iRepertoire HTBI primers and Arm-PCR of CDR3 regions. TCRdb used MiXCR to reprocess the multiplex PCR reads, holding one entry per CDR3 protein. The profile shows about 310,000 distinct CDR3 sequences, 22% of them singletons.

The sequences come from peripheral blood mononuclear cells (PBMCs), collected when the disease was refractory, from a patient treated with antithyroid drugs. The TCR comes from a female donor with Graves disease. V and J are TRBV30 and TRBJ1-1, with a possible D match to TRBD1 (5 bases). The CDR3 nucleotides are TGTGCCTGGAGTGTTTACAGGAGCGAAGCTTTCTTT. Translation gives CAWSVYRSEAFF.